Following are 11 T cell receptor beta chains from one sample sequenced in a study of OX40 agonist ivuxolimab in advanced cancers. Here immunoSEQ multiplex PCR was the method, and the copy in TCRdb shows in-frame clones only, minus some. This sample yields roughly 80,000 clones, of which 90% to 95% are seen a single time; approximately 14% belongs to the top ten. The material sequenced was CD4+ or CD8+ T cells sorted from blood, taken in a trial of the OX40 agonist ivuxolimab. The origin of the receptors is an adult with an advanced solid tumor such as melanoma, head and neck, liver or kidney cancer.

This chain connects TRBV4-3 to TRBJ1-2; no definite D call. The germline V gene has CDR1 LGHNA and CDR2 YSLEER. This CDR3 region has 14 residues. V was shortened by 0 bases and J by 4 bases, with 9 bases between the two germline ends. The CDR3 DNA reads as TGCGCCAGCAGCCAAGATCGGGGTGGCTATGGCTACACCTTC. Amino acid sequence: CASSQDRGGYGYTF.

The chain is built from TRBV27 and TRBJ2-7; D tentatively fits TRBD1 or TRBD2 (5 bases each). The CDR3 has 13 amino acids. CDR1 is MNHEY and CDR2 is SMNVEV in the germline V gene (reference sequence). V was trimmed by 2 bases and J by 4 bases, leaving 9 bases between them. This CDR3 is CASSLRGAYEQYF. DNA for the CDR3: TGTGCCAGCAGTTTAAGAGGGGCTTACGAGCAGTACTTC.

V usage is TRBV11-2 and J usage is TRBJ2-7, with D unclear. CDR1 is SGHAT and CDR2 is FQNNGV in the germline V gene. CDR3 size: 13 residues. The V gene lost 5 bases and the J gene lost 2 bases, with 10 bases spanning the gap. The CDR3 DNA follows: TGTGCCAGCAGCCAGGTGATTACCTACGAGCAGTACTTC. This codes for CASSQVITYEQYF.

The J gene is TRBJ2-7, the V gene TRBV7-2; perhaps TRBD2 as D (5 bases). Trimming pared 5 bases from V and 2 bases from J, leaving 7 bases between. Looked up from germline, CDR1 is SGHTA and CDR2 is FQGNSA. There are 12 residues in the CDR3. CDR3 coding DNA: TGTGCCAGCAGCGCGGGCACCTACGAGCAGTACTTC. Encoded protein: CASSAGTYEQYF.

The chain carries TRBV27 and TRBJ2-7; a possible D gene is TRBD1 (6 bases). Looked up from germline, CDR1 is MNHEY and CDR2 is SMNVEV (reference sequence). The ends were cut back, 5 bases at V and 3 bases at J, with 11 bases in the middle. The CDR3 runs 13 residues. This chain's CDR3 is CASSQTGYYEQYF. The CDR3, as DNA: TGTGCCAGCAGTCAGACAGGTTACTACGAGCAGTACTTC.

In nucleotides, the CDR3 is TGCGCCAGCAGCCAAGAACCGGGACAGGGGGAGATAGGCTACACCTTC. It specifies CASSQEPGQGEIGYTF. The chain couples TRBV4-1 to TRBJ1-2; 11 bases match TRBD1. The CDR3 contains 16 residues. V shed 0 bases, J shed 8 bases, and the junction held 8 bases outside the gene matches. Germline CDR1 is MGHRA and CDR2 is YSYEKL.

This chain links TRBV4-3 with TRBJ1-1; no clear D. This CDR3 spans 15 amino acids. Trimming stripped 0 bases from V and 4 bases from J, with 12 bases between. Per the germline V gene, CDR1 is LGHNA and CDR2 is YSLEER. CDR3 nucleotides: TGCGCCAGCAGCCAAGATCGGACTGCGGCCACTGAAGCTTTCTTT. Protein sequence: CASSQDRTAATEAFF.

This clone has only one observation. The rearrangement uses TRBV16 and TRBJ1-1; D perhaps matches TRBD1 (6 bases). This CDR3 has 13 residues. V gave up 4 bases and J gave up 11 bases, with 17 bases separating them. Germline CDR1 is KGHSY and CDR2 is FQNENV. The CDR3 is CASSPIPGASAFF. The CDR3 DNA is TGTGCCAGCAGCCCCATTCCGGGGGCTAGTGCTTTCTTT.

The rearrangement uses TRBV18 and TRBJ2-2, with D uncertain. Germline V gene lookup returns CDR1 KGHSH and CDR2 LQKENI. The V end lost 6 bases, the J end lost 6 bases, and 17 bases lay between the germline ends. The CDR3 is made up of 15 amino acids. CDR3: CASSSQTTQAGELFF. The CDR3 DNA sequence: TGTGCCAGCTCCTCACAAACGACCCAGGCCGGGGAGCTGTTTTTT.

The V and J genes are TRBV6-5 and TRBJ1-1; maybe TRBD1 (5 bases). Trimming pared 2 bases from V and 7 bases from J, leaving 11 bases between. The CDR3 contains 13 residues. CDR1 and CDR2 from the germline V gene are MNHEY and SVGAGI. The CDR3 DNA sequence: TGTGCCAGCAGTTACACGACAGAAAGTGAAGCTTTCTTT. Translated: CASSYTTESEAFF.

The genes are TRBV7-9 and TRBJ2-7; 9 nucleotides line up with TRBD1. V shed 2 bases, J shed 2 bases, and the junction held 7 bases outside the gene matches. The CDR3 extends over 16 amino acids. Germline V gene data show CDR1 as SEHNR and CDR2 as FQNEAQ (reference sequence). CDR3 nucleotide sequence: TGTGCCAGCAGCTTAACCGGACAGGGGCCCACCTACGAGCAGTACTTC. Protein sequence: CASSLTGQGPTYEQYF.